This T cell receptor beta chain was documented in a study of blood T cell repertoires in COVID-19. About the research overall: COVID-19 samples from acute and convalescent phases originated in the United States, Italy and Spain.

Profiling relied on immunoSEQ multiplex PCR, and the TCRdb table lists in-frame clones only, not all of them. The sample carries approximately 160,000 clones, approximately 80% recorded once. The clonotype comes from a woman older than 75 with active or convalescent COVID-19. The source material was peripheral blood.

The CDR3 nucleotides read TGTGCCAGCAGCTTTTTGTCTAATGGAAACACCATATATTTT. This sequence encodes CASSFLSNGNTIYF. The V call is TRBV11-2, the J call TRBJ1-3, with D hard to call. The length of the CDR3 is 14 residues. The V end was cut by 3 bases, the J end by 3 bases, with 9 bases between. Germline CDR1 SGHAT, CDR2 FQNNGV.